What follows are 26 T cell receptor beta chains derived from one specimen sequenced in a study of blood T cell repertoires in COVID-19. TCRdb's copy holds only in-frame clones and misses some; the assay was immunoSEQ multiplex PCR. The data contain 150,000 or so clones, approximately 84% of them seen just once; the ten biggest clones take up about 20%. The sequencing sample was made of peripheral blood. These receptors came from a woman older than 75 with acute or convalescent COVID-19.

V usage is TRBV7-9 and J usage is TRBJ2-7; D might be TRBD1 (6 bases). Trimming took off 5 bases at V and 4 bases at J, with 15 bases between the two ends. Germline loops: CDR1 SEHNR, CDR2 FQNEAQ (reference sequence). The CDR3 is 14 residues long. The CDR3 reads CASSLSGTLYEQYF. CDR3 nucleotides: TGTGCCAGCAGCCTATCCGGGACACTTTACGAGCAGTACTTC.

The gene calls are TRBV5-4 and TRBJ2-2, with TRBD1 identical over 7 bases. V lost 1 base and J lost 6; bases outside the gene matches: 9. The CDR3 loop spans 16 amino acids. CDR1 SGHNT and CDR2 YYREEE come from the germline V gene (reference sequence). The DNA of the CDR3 is TGTGCCAGCAGCTTGAAAGGGACAGTCAGCGCCGGGGAGCTGTTTTTT. This translates into CASSLKGTVSAGELFF.

The genes are TRBV2 and TRBJ2-1, with TRBD2 matching 7 bases. V dropped 4 bases and J dropped 0; count of bases not matched to a gene: 9. The CDR3 length is 17 residues. Germline lookup yields CDR1 SNHLY and CDR2 FYNNEI. CDR3 bases: TGTGCCAGCAGTGGGGTAGCGGGCCCCGTCTCCTACAATGAGCAGTTCTTC. This encodes CASSGVAGPVSYNEQFF.

The chain employs TRBV4-3 and TRBJ1-4; D gene uncertain. Germline CDR1 is LGHNA and CDR2 is YSLEER. CDR3 length: 17 amino acids. V shed 2 bases and J shed 2 bases, with 15 bases lying between them. CDR3 in amino acids: CASSQSRYGVTNEKLFF. The DNA for the CDR3 is TGCGCCAGCAGCCAAAGCCGATACGGGGTGACTAATGAAAAACTGTTTTTT.

This chain joins TRBV10-1 and TRBJ2-3; D gene unclear. CDR1 is WNHNN and CDR2 is SYGVQD in the germline V gene (reference sequence). This CDR3 contains 16 residues. V lost 4 bases and J 1 base, leaving 15 bases between the germline ends. CDR3 DNA sequence: TGCGCCAGCAGTGGACCGACACCTATTGGCACAGATACGCAGTATTTT. Translation gives CASSGPTPIGTDTQYF.

The rearrangement uses TRBV9 and TRBJ2-7; D ambiguous. Per germline, CDR1 SGDLS and CDR2 YYNGEE. The CDR3 sequence is 13 residues long. The V end lost 3 bases, the J end lost 2 bases, and 9 bases lay between the germline ends. In DNA, the CDR3 is TGTGCCAGCAGCGATCAACCGGCCTACGAGCAGTACTTC. It translates to CASSDQPAYEQYF.

V usage is TRBV7-9 and J usage is TRBJ1-1; D not certain. V gave up 5 bases and J gave up 6 bases, with 13 bases separating them. In germline, CDR1 is SEHNR, CDR2 FQNEAQ (reference sequence). The CDR3 consists of 13 residues. This CDR3 reads CASSSSPYAEAFF. CDR3 sequence (DNA): TGTGCCAGCAGCAGTAGCCCATACGCTGAAGCTTTCTTT.

The chain carries TRBV7-6 and TRBJ2-5; a possible D gene is TRBD2 (6 bases). The ends were cut back, 0 bases at V and 5 bases at J, with 13 bases in the middle. The V gene's germline CDR1 is SGHVS and CDR2 FNYEAQ. The CDR3 loop spans 15 amino acids. The CDR3 region is CASSLAVGSPETQYF. The CDR3, as DNA: TGTGCCAGCAGCTTAGCAGTCGGGAGCCCGGAGACCCAGTACTTC.

V is TRBV11-2 and J is TRBJ1-1; D is possibly TRBD1 (6 bases). The germline gives CDR1 SGHAT, CDR2 FQNNGV. V was cut by 2 bases and J by 4 bases, with 17 bases left in between. This CDR3 contains 16 residues. CDR3 in amino acids: CASSLNQGTTGTEAFF. CDR3 bases: TGTGCCAGCAGCTTAAATCAGGGGACGACGGGCACTGAAGCTTTCTTT.

The chain couples TRBV9 to TRBJ1-4; no definite D call. The CDR3 runs to 15 residues. V was pared by 3 bases and J by 7 bases, with 16 bases between. Germline V CDR1 and CDR2: SGDLS, YYNGEE. The CDR3 DNA reads TGTGCCAGCAGCGCCCTAGGCAGCAGCGGTGAAAAACTGTTTTTT. Protein sequence: CASSALGSSGEKLFF.

V is TRBV7-2 and J is TRBJ2-1; D unresolved. The germline V gene has CDR1 SGHTA and CDR2 FQGNSA. The CDR3 extends over 14 amino acids. V dropped 3 bases and J dropped 0 bases, with 6 bases sitting between them. This CDR3 is CASSFFSSYNEQFF. In DNA form, the CDR3 reads TGTGCCAGCAGCTTTTTTAGCTCCTACAATGAGCAGTTCTTC.

J is TRBJ1-1 and V is TRBV3-1 (or the pseudogene TRBV3-2); 11 bases are a match to TRBD1. This CDR3 has 15 amino acids. V was clipped by 0 bases and J by 4 bases; unmatched bases: 1. In germline, CDR1 is LGHDT, CDR2 YNNKEL (reference sequence). The DNA for the CDR3 is TGTGCCAGCAGCCAAGAAGGGACAGGGGGCACTGAAGCTTTCTTT. Translated: CASSQEGTGGTEAFF.

The DNA for the CDR3 is TGTGCCAGCAGCTCCGAGGGACTCCGCCGGGATCAGCCCCAGCATTTT. Translating it yields CASSSEGLRRDQPQHF. The J gene is TRBJ1-5, the V gene TRBV7-2; D might be TRBD1 (5 bases). The V end was cut by 4 bases, the J end by 5 bases, with 18 bases between. Germline CDR1 and CDR2: SGHTA and FQGNSA. This CDR3 region has 16 residues. Combining the CDR3 with reference TRBV7-2 and TRBJ1-5 gives the whole variable domain GAGVSQSPSNKVTEKGKDVELRCDPISGHTALYWYRQSLGQGLEFLIYFQGNSAPDKSGLPSDRFSAERTGGSVSTLTIQRTQQEDSAVYLCASSSEGLRRDQPQHFGDGTRLSIL.

This CDR3 reads CASSVYSGSSYNEQFF. CDR3 nucleotide sequence: TGTGCCAGCAGCGTATACAGCGGGAGCTCCTACAATGAGCAGTTCTTC. This sequence joins TRBV9 and TRBJ2-1, with TRBD2 matching 8 bases. The CDR3 consists of 16 residues. In germline, CDR1 is SGDLS, CDR2 YYNGEE. The V segment lost 1 base and the J segment 0 bases; nucleotides outside the gene matches: 3.

The chain has TRBV11-2 and TRBJ2-7; maybe TRBD2 (6 bases). V was trimmed by 2 bases and J by 7 bases, leaving 21 bases between them. The CDR3 totals 16 residues. The germline gives CDR1 SGHAT, CDR2 FQNNGV. The CDR3 nucleotides are TGTGCCAGCAGCTTACGACTGGTCGGGGTGGGGGGAGAGCAGTACTTC. Amino acid sequence: CASSLRLVGVGGEQYF.

There are a few counts of this clone. The J gene is TRBJ1-1, the V gene TRBV12-5; 7 positions match TRBD1. Trimming cost V 6 bases and J 3 bases; bases outside gene matches: 10. The CDR3 has 15 residues. The germline V gene has CDR1 LGHNT and CDR2 FRNRAP. The CDR3: CASGLFRGVDTEAFF. CDR3 DNA: TGTGCTAGTGGCCTCTTCAGGGGGGTTGACACTGAAGCTTTCTTT. Full variable domain (remainder filled in from reference TRBV12-5 and TRBJ1-1): DARVTQTPRHKVTEMGQEVTMRCQPILGHNTVFWYRQTMMQGLELLAYFRNRAPLDDSGMPKDRFSAEMPDATLATLKIQPSEPRDSAVYFCASGLFRGVDTEAFFGQGTRLTVV.

This chain joins TRBV12-3 or TRBV12-4 and TRBJ1-2, with 7 bases matching TRBD1. The V gene end was trimmed by 4 bases and the J gene end by 6 bases; junction bases not matched to a gene: 5. This CDR3 region has 13 residues. The chain's CDR3 is CASSWGQRDGYTF. The CDR3 DNA is TGTGCCAGCAGTTGGGGACAGCGGGATGGCTACACCTTC.

The chain has TRBV7-9 and TRBJ1-6; tentative D call: TRBD1 (5 bases). Germline CDR1 reads SEHNR; CDR2 reads FQNEAQ (reference sequence). This CDR3 spans 17 amino acids. Between the trimmed V and J ends, which lost 1 base and 2 bases, there was a span of 12 bases. CDR3 in DNA: TGTGCCAGCAGCTTAGAAAGGGGAACCCCCTATAATTCACCCCTCCACTTT. Its protein product is CASSLERGTPYNSPLHF.

This clone was counted a few times. The chain carries TRBV13 and TRBJ1-2, with TRBD1 matching 7 bases. Germline values: CDR1 PRHDT, CDR2 FYEKMQ (reference sequence). The CDR3 is made up of 16 amino acids. The V and J ends lost 5 bases and 3 bases, in that order; junction bases with no gene match: 12. CDR3 DNA: TGTGCCAGCAGCCGGGACATCTCGACAGGGCACTATGGCTACACCTTC. This translates into CASSRDISTGHYGYTF.

V usage is TRBV15 and J usage is TRBJ2-6, with a possible D match to TRBD2 (7 bases). This CDR3 spans 15 amino acids. V was shortened by 7 bases and J by 0 bases, with 10 bases between the two germline ends. Germline loops: CDR1 LNHNV, CDR2 YYDKDF (reference sequence). The CDR3 DNA reads as TGTGCCACCAAGGGGGGGATCTCTGGGGCCAACGTCCTGACTTTC. It codes for CATKGGISGANVLTF.

The chain combines TRBV6-5 with TRBJ1-6; TRBD1 aligns across 8 bases. This CDR3 region has 15 residues. CDR1 and CDR2 from the germline V gene are MNHEY and SVGAGI. The J segment lost 8 bases and the V segment lost 0 bases, leaving 3 bases of the junction unmatched. CDR3 region: CASSYSLTGDSPLHF. DNA of the CDR3: TGTGCCAGCAGTTACTCATTGACAGGGGATTCACCCCTCCACTTT.

V gene TRBV5-1 combines with J gene TRBJ1-2; 9 bases match TRBD1. V gave up 5 bases and J gave up 4 bases; unmatched junction bases: 9. Germline CDR1 reads SGHRS; CDR2 reads YFSETQ. The CDR3 sequence is 15 residues long. The CDR3 loop is CASRTGQGIRYGYTF. The DNA for the CDR3 is TGCGCCAGCAGGACCGGACAGGGGATTCGCTATGGCTACACCTTC.

J is TRBJ2-7 and V is TRBV12-5; D possibly corresponds to TRBD1 (5 bases). The germline V gene encodes CDR1 LGHNT and CDR2 FRNRAP. The germline V and J ends were trimmed by 6 bases and 2 bases, with 23 bases remaining between them. The CDR3 contains 17 residues. The CDR3 region has the DNA TGTGCTAGTGGAGTAAATTCAGGAGATACAGGCGCCTACGAGCAGTACTTC. As protein: CASGVNSGDTGAYEQYF.

The chain links TRBV5-5 to TRBJ2-4; 8 bases map to TRBD1. This CDR3 is 14 amino acids long. Germline V gene data show CDR1 as SGHKS and CDR2 as YYEKEE (reference sequence). With V trimmed by 4 bases and J by 8 bases, 8 bases remained unmatched. CDR3 loop: CASSNLDRVDIQYF. For the CDR3, the DNA is TGTGCCAGCAGCAACCTGGACAGGGTGGACATTCAGTACTTC.

The V gene is TRBV6-1, the J gene TRBJ1-1; no clear D. CDR3 length: 13 amino acids. Per germline, CDR1 MNHNS and CDR2 SASEGT. V was cut by 3 bases and J by 4 bases, with 9 bases left in between. The CDR3 region has the DNA TGTGCCAGCAGTGAGCAATCCAGCACTGAAGCTTTCTTT. This codes for CASSEQSSTEAFF.

The V gene is TRBV5-5, the J gene TRBJ1-2; 8 nucleotides agree with TRBD1. The CDR3 spans 14 residues. Germline assignment: CDR1 SGHKS and CDR2 YYEKEE (reference sequence). V gave up 4 bases and J gave up 7 bases; unmatched junction bases: 9. CDR3 DNA: TGTGCCAGCAGCGTGGGGACAGGTAGCGTTGGCTACACCTTC. Translating it yields CASSVGTGSVGYTF.